These 30 T cell receptor beta chains share one sample of origin, sequenced in a study of shared clonotypes between healthy human individuals. Sequenced by immunoSEQ multiplex PCR; TCRdb stores in-frame clones only, minus some. The table includes about 2,200,000 clones, 85% to 95% detected once. Terminally differentiated effector memory CD45RA+ cells were excluded by CCR7 positive selection of CD45RO-negative cells. Sequencing was carried out using naive CD8+ T cells from PBMCs. These receptors were collected from a man between 18 and 35 years old in good health. Some clones in this sample may be carry-over from other donors' samples.

This clone has a handful of counts. This rearrangement joins TRBV19 to TRBJ1-1; D is possibly TRBD1 (6 bases). CDR1 and CDR2 (germline): LNHDA, SQIVND (reference sequence). Trimming left V 5 bases short and J 8 bases short, with 15 bases between. The CDR3 consists of 13 residues. CDR3 in amino acids: CASSLPGDVEAFF. The DNA for the CDR3 is TGTGCCAGTAGTTTACCAGGGGACGTGGAAGCTTTCTTT.

The V gene is TRBV7-9, the J gene TRBJ2-7, with D unclear. The CDR3 runs 16 residues. V lost 0 bases and J lost 2, with 14 bases in between. Germline assignment: CDR1 SEHNR and CDR2 FQNEAQ (reference sequence). In DNA, the CDR3 is TGTGCCAGCAGCTTAGCGACGGGCGGAACTACCTACGAGCAGTACTTC. This translates into CASSLATGGTTYEQYF.

The V call is TRBV27, the J call TRBJ2-1; 8 bases are shared with TRBD2. The CDR3 is made up of 16 amino acids. After removal of 5 bases from V and 3 bases from J, the junction contained 9 bases not matched to a gene. The germline V gene encodes CDR1 MNHEY and CDR2 SMNVEV (reference sequence). The CDR3 protein is CASSTSSGLSYNEQFF. Here the CDR3 DNA reads TGTGCCAGCAGTACATCTAGCGGGCTAAGCTACAATGAGCAGTTCTTC.

The CDR3 is CASKRTPHNEQFF. The CDR3 DNA is TGTGCCAGCAAAAGGACCCCTCACAATGAGCAGTTCTTC. The chain has TRBV28 and TRBJ2-1, with D hard to call. CDR1 and CDR2 (germline): MDHEN, SYDVKM. The CDR3 contains 13 residues. V was shortened by 7 bases and J by 5 bases, with 12 bases between the two germline ends.

For this clone: The same CDR3 also results from other DNA sequences found in this sample. V usage is TRBV28 and J usage is TRBJ2-1; tentative D call: TRBD2 (6 bases). This CDR3 spans 12 amino acids. Germline-derived CDR1 and CDR2 are MDHEN and SYDVKM. Trimming took off 5 bases at V and 4 bases at J, with 6 bases between the two ends. This CDR3 reads CASSGGYNEQFF. The CDR3 DNA is TGTGCCAGCAGTGGAGGGTACAATGAGCAGTTCTTC.

This rearrangement joins TRBV9 to TRBJ2-7; 10 positions agree with TRBD1. Germline values: CDR1 SGDLS, CDR2 YYNGEE. The CDR3 is 14 amino acids. J lost 4 bases, V lost 10 bases, and 11 bases had no gene match. The CDR3 DNA sequence: TGTGCCGGACTTAGACAGGGGGCGACGTACGAGCAGTACTTC. Amino acid sequence: CAGLRQGATYEQYF.

The V call is TRBV6-4, the J call TRBJ1-4, with D unresolved. CDR3 length equals 19 residues. The germline gives CDR1 MRHNA, CDR2 SNTAGT. V lost 7 bases and J 1 base, leaving 25 bases between the germline ends. The CDR3 sequence is CASTPDLVDEKRTNEKLFF. The CDR3 DNA reads as TGTGCCAGCACCCCGGACCTAGTGGACGAAAAAAGAACTAATGAAAAACTGTTTTTT.

V usage is TRBV5-4 and J usage is TRBJ2-2; 12 positions match TRBD2. V gave up 1 base and J gave up 7 bases; unmatched junction bases: 2. The CDR3 consists of 15 residues. Per the germline V gene, CDR1 is SGHNT and CDR2 is YYREEE (reference sequence). This CDR3 is CASSLLAGGVGELFF. The DNA for the CDR3 is TGTGCCAGCAGCTTGCTAGCGGGAGGGGTCGGGGAGCTGTTTTTT.

The J gene is TRBJ1-5, the V gene TRBV14; a possible D gene is TRBD1 (6 bases). Germline CDR1 reads SGHDN; CDR2 reads FVKESK. The CDR3 length is 16 residues. Trimming shortened V by 6 bases and J by 4 bases, and 19 bases separated the two germline ends. The CDR3 region has the DNA TGTGCCAGCAGGTCTGAGGACGGACAGTTTAATCAGCCCCAGCATTTT. This gives the protein CASRSEDGQFNQPQHF.

V is TRBV13 and J is TRBJ2-7; weak D call: TRBD1 (6 bases). This CDR3 has 14 amino acids. Germline assignment: CDR1 PRHDT and CDR2 FYEKMQ (reference sequence). Trimming cost V 5 bases and J 3 bases, with 14 bases left between them. CDR3 DNA sequence: TGTGCCAGCAGCCAGGTTGGGACACGCTACGAGCAGTACTTC. Protein product: CASSQVGTRYEQYF. The whole variable domain, remainder taken from reference TRBV13 and TRBJ2-7, is AAGVIQSPRHLIKEKRETATLKCYPIPRHDTVYWYQQGPGQDPQFLISFYEKMQSDKGSIPDRFSAQQFSDYHSELNMSSLELGDSALYFCASSQVGTRYEQYFGPGTRLTVT.

The J gene is TRBJ2-7, the V gene TRBV9; 9 nucleotides match TRBD1. The V gene's germline CDR1 is SGDLS and CDR2 YYNGEE. This CDR3 comprises 16 residues. V lost 0 bases and J lost 2; bases outside the gene matches: 6. The CDR3 nucleotides are TGTGCCAGCAGCGTAGCGAGGGACAGGGTCCCCTACGAGCAGTACTTC. This codes for CASSVARDRVPYEQYF.

The V and J genes are TRBV5-4 and TRBJ2-2, with a tentative D call TRBD2 (6 bases). This CDR3 has 14 residues. Germline V gene data show CDR1 as SGHNT and CDR2 as YYREEE (reference sequence). Trimming left V 2 bases short and J 2 bases short, with 7 bases between. CDR3: CASSFSGNTGELFF. The CDR3 DNA follows: TGTGCCAGCAGCTTTAGCGGTAACACCGGGGAGCTGTTTTTT.

The chain's CDR3 is CASSSVSPSYEQYF. Written as DNA, the CDR3 is TGTGCCAGCAGTTCCGTCTCACCCTCCTACGAGCAGTACTTC. The V and J genes are TRBV27 and TRBJ2-7; D not certain. The CDR3 extends over 14 amino acids. Looked up from germline, CDR1 is MNHEY and CDR2 is SMNVEV (reference sequence). V was clipped by 4 bases and J by 0 bases, with 10 bases between them.

This clone was counted once. The chain links TRBV4-1 to TRBJ2-7; D not resolved. Trimming took 0 bases from V and 3 from J, leaving 12 bases between them. CDR3 size: 15 residues. The germline V gene encodes CDR1 MGHRA and CDR2 YSYEKL. CDR3 residues: CASSQDRGRIYEQYF. For the CDR3, the DNA is TGCGCCAGCAGCCAAGATAGAGGACGAATCTACGAGCAGTACTTC.

This clone has only a few counts. The J gene is TRBJ2-6, the V gene TRBV7-9, with 10 nucleotides matching TRBD1. The CDR3 has 17 amino acids. The V segment lost 4 bases and the J segment 9 bases; nucleotides outside the gene matches: 12. Germline assignment: CDR1 SEHNR and CDR2 FQNEAQ (reference sequence). The CDR3 DNA sequence: TGTGCCAGCAGCTCAACCGACAGGGGGCATAGAAACAACGTCCTGACTTTC. Translating gives CASSSTDRGHRNNVLTF.

The V call is TRBV4-1, the J call TRBJ1-5, with a tentative D call TRBD1 (5 bases). Germline-derived CDR1 and CDR2 are MGHRA and YSYEKL. Trimming took 1 base from V and 5 from J, leaving 9 bases between them. The CDR3 spans 14 residues. This CDR3 is CASSQGQNDQPQHF. CDR3 bases: TGCGCCAGCAGCCAAGGACAGAACGATCAGCCCCAGCATTTT.

The chain combines TRBV19 with TRBJ2-1; 7 bases agree with TRBD1. CDR1 and CDR2 from the germline V gene are LNHDA and SQIVND (reference sequence). The V gene end was trimmed by 6 bases and the J gene end by 4 bases; junction bases not matched to a gene: 9. CDR3 length: 15 amino acids. The CDR3 region has the DNA TGTGCCAGTAGCTCTGACAGGGTCGGATACAATGAGCAGTTCTTC. Its translation is CASSSDRVGYNEQFF.

The rearrangement uses TRBV5-8 and TRBJ2-7, with 9 bases identical to TRBD2. From germline, CDR1 is SGHTS and CDR2 YDEGEE. The CDR3 extends over 14 amino acids. V lost 6 bases to trimming and J lost 5 bases; unmatched junction nucleotides: 9. In DNA, the CDR3 is TGTGCCAGCAACCACGGGACTAGCTACCACGAGCAGTACTTC. Protein: CASNHGTSYHEQYF.

CDR3 nucleotides: TGCGCCAGCAGCCAAGAGATGGACAGGAACTACGAGCAGTACTTC. Its protein product is CASSQEMDRNYEQYF. V and J are TRBV4-1 and TRBJ2-7; TRBD1 agrees at 7 bases. V dropped 0 bases and J dropped 3; count of bases not matched to a gene: 5. CDR1 MGHRA and CDR2 YSYEKL come from the germline V gene. The CDR3 has 15 residues.

Regarding this clone: The sample has other DNA sequences that encode this CDR3 too. DNA for the CDR3: TGCAGTGCTAGGGCTGGCTATGGCTACACCTTC. It specifies CSARAGYGYTF. The rearrangement joins TRBV20-1 to TRBJ1-2; D gene uncertain. V dropped 3 bases and J dropped 4 bases, with 6 bases sitting between them. The CDR3 is made up of 11 amino acids. Germline CDR1 DFQATT, CDR2 SNEGSKA (reference sequence).

The chain combines TRBV18 with TRBJ2-5; D gene unclear. The CDR3 spans 14 residues. Germline assignment: CDR1 KGHSH and CDR2 LQKENI. The V gene lost 0 bases and the J gene lost 0 bases, with 5 bases spanning the gap. The CDR3 nucleotides are TGTGCCAGCTCACCACCTGACAACCAAGAGACCCAGTACTTC. Translated: CASSPPDNQETQYF.

The J gene is TRBJ2-2, the V gene TRBV28, with 9 positions matching TRBD1. Germline V CDR1 and CDR2: MDHEN, SYDVKM. The V and J ends lost 4 bases and 6 bases, in that order; junction bases with no gene match: 3. This CDR3 comprises 14 residues. In DNA, the CDR3 is TGTGCCAGCAGTTCACAGGGGGCCGCCGGGGAGCTGTTTTTT. This encodes CASSSQGAAGELFF.

This chain uses TRBV14 with TRBJ1-2; D unresolved. CDR1 and CDR2 from the germline V gene are SGHDN and FVKESK. The V end was cut by 2 bases, the J end by 6 bases, with 13 bases between. The CDR3 covers 14 residues. The CDR3 region has the DNA TGTGCCAGCAGCCAAAGTAGGAGGGCAGATGGCTACACCTTC. Translation gives CASSQSRRADGYTF. The variable domain in full, completed from reference TRBV14 and TRBJ1-2, reads EAGVTQFPSHSVIEKGQTVTLRCDPISGHDNLYWYRRVMGKEIKFLLHFVKESKQDESGMPNNRFLAERTGGTYSTLKVQPAELEDSGVYFCASSQSRRADGYTFGSGTRLTVV.

The chain couples TRBV4-1 to TRBJ2-1; the match to TRBD2 covers 8 bases. The CDR3 totals 13 residues. Trimming took 9 bases from V and 0 from J; bases not matched to a gene: 1. Germline V gene data show CDR1 as MGHRA and CDR2 as YSYEKL. CDR3 residues: CASGTSSYNEQFF. Here the CDR3 DNA reads TGCGCCAGTGGGACTAGCTCCTACAATGAGCAGTTCTTC.

The J gene is TRBJ1-2, the V gene TRBV5-1; D remains unclear. The germline CDR1 and CDR2 sequences are SGHRS and YFSETQ. The CDR3 has 13 amino acids. V gave up 0 bases and J gave up 10 bases, with 13 bases separating them. The CDR3 protein is CASSLGTAEDYTF. CDR3 nucleotides: TGCGCCAGCAGCTTGGGGACCGCCGAGGACTACACCTTC.

Here the CDR3 DNA reads TGCGCCAGCAGCCAAGATCCCAGCGCGTTTACTGAAGCTTTCTTT. Its protein product is CASSQDPSAFTEAFF. This chain uses TRBV4-1 with TRBJ1-1; D is unresolved. Trimming left V 0 bases short and J 5 bases short, with 13 bases between. Germline V CDR1 and CDR2: MGHRA, YSYEKL. The CDR3 length is 15 residues.

Concerning this clone: The identical CDR3 is also encoded by other nucleotide sequences in the sample. The chain couples TRBV19 to TRBJ1-1; D is uncertain. Germline CDR1 LNHDA, CDR2 SQIVND (reference sequence). This CDR3 has 12 residues. The V and J ends lost 9 bases and 5 bases respectively, with 13 bases between them. The CDR3 DNA follows: TGTGCCAGCACCCCCGGAGGGACTGAAGCTTTCTTT. Its protein product is CASTPGGTEAFF.

The chain recombines TRBV9 with TRBJ2-3, with TRBD1 matching over 10 bases. The trim removed 3 bases at V and 0 bases at J, leaving 10 bases unmatched. This CDR3 has 18 amino acids. Germline-derived CDR1 and CDR2 are SGDLS and YYNGEE. CDR3 bases: TGTGCCAGCAGCGCCTCCGGGACAGGGGCGTATAGCACAGATACGCAGTATTTT. It yields the protein CASSASGTGAYSTDTQYF. The variable domain in full, with the rest retrieved from reference TRBV9 and TRBJ2-3, is DSGVTQTPKHLITATGQRVTLRCSPRSGDLSVYWYQQSLDQGLQFLIQYYNGEERAKGNILERFSAQQFPDLHSELNLSSLELGDSALYFCASSASGTGAYSTDTQYFGPGTRLTVL.

The chain is built from TRBV7-9 and TRBJ2-5, with 13 positions matching TRBD2. Unmatched junction bases numbered 3, after V lost 3 bases and J lost 5 bases. Germline V gives CDR1 SEHNR, CDR2 FQNEAQ (reference sequence). CDR3 size: 15 residues. As DNA, the CDR3 is TGTGCCAGCAGCTTCGGACTAGCGGGAGTCGAGACCCAGTACTTC. It codes for CASSFGLAGVETQYF.

J is TRBJ2-2 and V is TRBV6-5; the D is unclear. The CDR3 spans 15 residues. Germline assignment: CDR1 MNHEY and CDR2 SVGAGI. V dropped 5 bases and J dropped 0 bases, with 10 bases sitting between them. CDR3 in amino acids: CASSVVAANTGELFF. The CDR3 nucleotides read TGTGCCAGCAGTGTCGTTGCAGCGAACACCGGGGAGCTGTTTTTT.